Shown below are 14 T cell receptor beta chains from a single sample sequenced in a study of T cell responses to AZD1222 COVID-19 vaccine. Assay used: immunoSEQ multiplex PCR; TCRdb lists only in-frame clones, some missing. The sample consists of 200,000 or so clones, just over 90% of them appearing once. The sample here was peripheral blood, taken on day 0 of MenACWY control vaccination. These receptors all stem from an adult in good health.

The CDR3 region has the DNA TGTGCCAGCAGCCCGACTACCCAGTACTTC. It encodes CASSPTTQYF. The V call is TRBV3-1 (or the pseudogene TRBV3-2), the J call TRBJ2-5, with D unclear. The CDR3 loop spans 10 amino acids. Trimming cost V 4 bases and J 8 bases, with 5 bases left between them. CDR1 is LGHDT and CDR2 is YNNKEL in the germline V gene (reference sequence).

V usage is TRBV6-4 and J usage is TRBJ1-2; no definite D call. Germline assignment: CDR1 MRHNA and CDR2 SNTAGT. Trimming took 2 bases from V and 4 from J, leaving 8 bases between them. This CDR3 contains 13 residues. The chain's CDR3 is CASSDGGLYGYTF. In DNA, the CDR3 is TGTGCCAGCAGTGACGGCGGGCTCTATGGCTACACCTTC.

On this clone: One junction end disagrees with the germline gene, perhaps due to a read error. The gene calls are TRBV7-7 and TRBJ2-7, with D hard to call. This CDR3 has 15 amino acids. Per germline, CDR1 SSHAT and CDR2 FNYEAQ (reference sequence). This CDR3 reads CASSLGLGVSYEQYF. CDR3 sequence (DNA): TGTGCTAGCAGCTTAGGGTTAGGTGTCTCCTACGAGCAGTACTTC.

The chain carries TRBV5-5 and TRBJ1-2; D is uncertain. V was cut by 4 bases and J by 7 bases, with 20 bases left in between. CDR1 is SGHKS, CDR2 YYEKEE, per germline (reference sequence). This CDR3 has 15 amino acids. The CDR3 bases are TGTGCCAGCAGCCCACTCGGACCATCTTTTGCTGGCTACACCTTC. Its translation: CASSPLGPSFAGYTF.

This clone was seen a single time. The chain recombines TRBV6-5 with TRBJ2-7; 7 bases map to TRBD2. The germline CDR1 and CDR2 sequences are MNHEY and SVGAGI. This CDR3 contains 12 residues. V dropped 6 bases and J dropped 7; count of bases not matched to a gene: 6. Here the CDR3 DNA reads TGTGCCAGCAGCCGGGTCGGGGGGGAGCAGTACTTC. Translating it yields CASSRVGGEQYF.

The DNA for the CDR3 is TGTGCCAGCAGCCTACGGACGGGGAACACTGAAGCTTTCTTT. As protein: CASSLRTGNTEAFF. The V gene is TRBV7-2, the J gene TRBJ1-1; D ambiguous. The CDR3 covers 14 residues. The V and J ends lost 5 bases and 1 base respectively, with 11 bases between them. Germline V gene sequence: CDR1 SGHTA, CDR2 FQGNSA.

V gene TRBV30 combines with J gene TRBJ1-6; no definite D call. The CDR3 length is 15 residues. Looked up from germline, CDR1 is GTSNPN and CDR2 is SVGIG (reference sequence). V was pared by 0 bases and J by 7 bases, with 13 bases between. The DNA for the CDR3 is TGTGCCTGGAGTGTACAACCGGCCCCAAATTCACCCCTCCACTTT. Its translation: CAWSVQPAPNSPLHF.

The chain carries TRBV5-8 and TRBJ1-5; D perhaps matches TRBD1 (5 bases). CDR3 length: 13 residues. Germline V gives CDR1 SGHTS, CDR2 YDEGEE. V was trimmed by 6 bases and J by 3 bases, leaving 10 bases between them. In DNA, the CDR3 is TGTGCCAGCACACCAGGGCTCAATCAGCCCCAGCATTTT. It is translated as CASTPGLNQPQHF.

The chain employs TRBV7-2 and TRBJ2-3; TRBD1 matches 7 bases. The junction had 2 bases not matched to a gene; V was cut back by 4 bases and J by 1 base. Germline V gives CDR1 SGHTA, CDR2 FQGNSA. There are 14 residues in the CDR3. CDR3 residues: CASSSGTGTDTQYF. In DNA form, the CDR3 reads TGTGCCAGCAGCTCCGGGACAGGCACAGATACGCAGTATTTT.

This chain joins TRBV15 and TRBJ2-7, with TRBD2 identical over 7 bases. Losses at the gene ends were 0 bases for V and 2 bases for J; bases not matched to a gene: 10. Germline CDR1 and CDR2: LNHNV and YYDKDF (reference sequence). This CDR3 has 17 amino acids. The CDR3 is CATSRDFGDAGAYEQYF. As DNA, the CDR3 is TGTGCCACCAGCAGAGATTTTGGCGACGCGGGAGCCTACGAGCAGTACTTC.

This chain uses TRBV19 with TRBJ1-6; D remains ambiguous. Germline V gene sequence: CDR1 LNHDA, CDR2 SQIVND (reference sequence). This CDR3 is built from 14 residues. V was pared by 3 bases and J by 6 bases, with 9 bases between. This CDR3 reads CASSIGPINSPLHF. CDR3 sequence (DNA): TGTGCCAGTAGTATCGGGCCGATTAATTCACCCCTCCACTTT.

V usage is TRBV2 and J usage is TRBJ1-1; possible D gene TRBD1, 6 bases. The CDR3 has 15 residues. The germline CDR1 and CDR2 sequences are SNHLY and FYNNEI. V was trimmed by 6 bases and J by 1 base, leaving 15 bases between them. This CDR3 reads CASRDYGQPNTEAFF. CDR3 nucleotides: TGTGCCAGCAGGGATTATGGACAGCCGAACACTGAAGCTTTCTTT.

The CDR3 loop reads CASSQEIGGGAGQPQHF. CDR3 sequence (DNA): TGTGCCAGCAGCCAAGAAATCGGTGGGGGAGCGGGTCAGCCCCAGCATTTT. The rearrangement links TRBV4-2 to TRBJ1-5; possibly TRBD1 for D (5 bases). Germline CDR1 reads LGHNA; CDR2 reads YNFKEQ. Trimming shortened V by 0 bases and J by 6 bases, and 18 bases separated the two germline ends. This CDR3 comprises 17 residues.

J is TRBJ1-2 and V is TRBV9; the D gene is possibly TRBD1 (5 bases). CDR3 length equals 16 residues. Trimming shortened V by 0 bases and J by 7 bases, and 19 bases separated the two germline ends. Germline CDR1 reads SGDLS; CDR2 reads YYNGEE. The CDR3 DNA is TGTGCCAGCAGCGTAGAGGCAGGGTTCGTAGGCAGTGGCTACACCTTC. As protein: CASSVEAGFVGSGYTF.